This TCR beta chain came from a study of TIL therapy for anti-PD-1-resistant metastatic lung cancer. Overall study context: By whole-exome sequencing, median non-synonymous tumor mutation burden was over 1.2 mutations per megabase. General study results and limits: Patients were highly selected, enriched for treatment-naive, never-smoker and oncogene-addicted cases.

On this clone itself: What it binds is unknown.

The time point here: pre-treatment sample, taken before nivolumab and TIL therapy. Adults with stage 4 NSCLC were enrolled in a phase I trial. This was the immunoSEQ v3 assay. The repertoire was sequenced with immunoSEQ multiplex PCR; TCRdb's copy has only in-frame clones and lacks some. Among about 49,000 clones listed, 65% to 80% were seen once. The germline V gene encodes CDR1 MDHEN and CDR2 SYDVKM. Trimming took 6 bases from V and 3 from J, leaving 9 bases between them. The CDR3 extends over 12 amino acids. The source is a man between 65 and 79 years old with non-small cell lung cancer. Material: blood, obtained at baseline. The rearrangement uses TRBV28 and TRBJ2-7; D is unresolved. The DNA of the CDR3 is TGTGCCAGCAGCTCAGAATTCTACGAGCAGTACTTC. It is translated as CASSSEFYEQYF.